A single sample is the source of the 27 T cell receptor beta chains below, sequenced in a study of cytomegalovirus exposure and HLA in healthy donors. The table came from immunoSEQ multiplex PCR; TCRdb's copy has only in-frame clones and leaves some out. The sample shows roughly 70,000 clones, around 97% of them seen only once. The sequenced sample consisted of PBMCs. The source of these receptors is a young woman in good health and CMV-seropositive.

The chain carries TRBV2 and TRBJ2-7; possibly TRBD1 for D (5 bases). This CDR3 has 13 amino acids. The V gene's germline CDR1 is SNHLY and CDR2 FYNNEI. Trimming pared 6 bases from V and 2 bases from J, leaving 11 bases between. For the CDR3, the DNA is TGTGCCAGCAGAAGACAGAGTACCTACGAGCAGTACTTC. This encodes CASRRQSTYEQYF.

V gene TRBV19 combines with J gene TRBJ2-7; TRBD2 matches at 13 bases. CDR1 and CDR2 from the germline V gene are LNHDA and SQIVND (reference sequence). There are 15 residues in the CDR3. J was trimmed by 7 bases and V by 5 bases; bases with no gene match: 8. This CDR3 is CASSLGLAGVGEQYF. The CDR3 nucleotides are TGTGCCAGTAGTCTCGGACTAGCGGGAGTAGGTGAGCAGTACTTC.

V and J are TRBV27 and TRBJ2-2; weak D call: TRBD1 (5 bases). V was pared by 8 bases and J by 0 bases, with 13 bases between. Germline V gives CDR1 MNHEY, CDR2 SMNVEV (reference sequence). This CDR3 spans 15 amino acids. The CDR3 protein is CASASGLTNTGELFF. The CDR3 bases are TGTGCCAGCGCTTCAGGGTTGACGAACACCGGGGAGCTGTTTTTT.

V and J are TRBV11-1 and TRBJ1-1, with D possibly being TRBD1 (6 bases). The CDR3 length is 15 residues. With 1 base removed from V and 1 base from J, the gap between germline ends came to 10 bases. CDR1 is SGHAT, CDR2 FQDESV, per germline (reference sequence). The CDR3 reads CASSLEGHANTEAFF. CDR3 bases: TGTGCCAGCAGCTTAGAGGGACACGCGAACACTGAAGCTTTCTTT.

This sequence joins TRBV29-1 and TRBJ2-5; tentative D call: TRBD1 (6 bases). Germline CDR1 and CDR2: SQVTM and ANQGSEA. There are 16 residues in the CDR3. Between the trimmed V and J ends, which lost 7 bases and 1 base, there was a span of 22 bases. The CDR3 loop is CSAANARGLIQETQYF. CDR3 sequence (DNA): TGCAGCGCTGCAAACGCCAGGGGCCTAATCCAAGAGACCCAGTACTTC.

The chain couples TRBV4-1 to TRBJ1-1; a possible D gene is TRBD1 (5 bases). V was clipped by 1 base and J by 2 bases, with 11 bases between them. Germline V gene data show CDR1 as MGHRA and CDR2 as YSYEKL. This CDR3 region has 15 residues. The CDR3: CASSQAETENTEAFF. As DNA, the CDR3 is TGCGCCAGCAGCCAAGCCGAGACAGAAAACACTGAAGCTTTCTTT.

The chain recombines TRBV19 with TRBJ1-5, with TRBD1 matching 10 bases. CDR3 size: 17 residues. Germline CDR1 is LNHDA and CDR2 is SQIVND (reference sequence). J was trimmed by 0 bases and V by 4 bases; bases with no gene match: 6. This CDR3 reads CASSTVGQGFSNQPQHF. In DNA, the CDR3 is TGTGCCAGTAGTACCGTGGGACAGGGGTTTAGCAATCAGCCCCAGCATTTT.

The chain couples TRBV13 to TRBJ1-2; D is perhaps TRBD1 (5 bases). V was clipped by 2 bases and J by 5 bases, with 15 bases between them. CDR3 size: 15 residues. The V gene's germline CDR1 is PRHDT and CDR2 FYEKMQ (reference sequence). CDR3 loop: CASSLTPGSLYGYTF. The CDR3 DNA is TGTGCCAGCAGCTTAACGCCAGGGTCATTGTATGGCTACACCTTC.

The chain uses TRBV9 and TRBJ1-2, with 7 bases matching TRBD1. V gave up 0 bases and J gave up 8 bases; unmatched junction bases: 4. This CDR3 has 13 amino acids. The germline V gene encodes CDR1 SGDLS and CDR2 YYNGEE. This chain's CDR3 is CASSVGGGDGYTF. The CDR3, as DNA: TGTGCCAGCAGCGTAGGAGGGGGCGACGGCTACACCTTC.

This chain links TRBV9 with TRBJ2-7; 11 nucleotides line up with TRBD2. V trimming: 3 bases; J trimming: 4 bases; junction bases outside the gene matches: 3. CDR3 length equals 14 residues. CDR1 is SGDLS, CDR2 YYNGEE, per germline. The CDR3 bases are TGTGCCAGCAGCGGTAGCGGGAGGGGGTACGAGCAGTACTTC. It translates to CASSGSGRGYEQYF.

In DNA, the CDR3 is TGTGCCAGCAGTGAAGCACTCCCTCTCATTCAGTACTTC. This translates into CASSEALPLIQYF. The chain employs TRBV6-1 and TRBJ2-4; D is ambiguous. The V gene's germline CDR1 is MNHNS and CDR2 SASEGT. The CDR3 has 13 amino acids. The germline V and J ends were trimmed by 0 bases and 9 bases, with 9 bases remaining between them.

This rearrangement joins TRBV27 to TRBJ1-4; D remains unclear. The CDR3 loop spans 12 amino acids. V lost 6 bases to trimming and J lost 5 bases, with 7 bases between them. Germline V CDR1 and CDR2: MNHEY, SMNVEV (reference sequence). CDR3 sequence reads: CASRGINEKLFF. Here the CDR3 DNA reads TGTGCCAGCAGGGGCATCAATGAAAAACTGTTTTTT.

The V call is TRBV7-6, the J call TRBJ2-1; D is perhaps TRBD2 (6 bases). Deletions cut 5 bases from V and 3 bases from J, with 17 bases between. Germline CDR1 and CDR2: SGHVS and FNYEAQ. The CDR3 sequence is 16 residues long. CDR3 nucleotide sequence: TGTGCCAGCAGCAAACGGGACGGGGGAGGCTACAATGAGCAGTTCTTC. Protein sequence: CASSKRDGGGYNEQFF.

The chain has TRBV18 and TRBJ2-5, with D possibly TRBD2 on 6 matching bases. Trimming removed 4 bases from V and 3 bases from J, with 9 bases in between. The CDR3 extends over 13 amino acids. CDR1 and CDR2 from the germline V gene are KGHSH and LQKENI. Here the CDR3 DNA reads TGTGCCAGCTCACAGACGGGGGAAGAGACCCAGTACTTC. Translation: CASSQTGEETQYF.

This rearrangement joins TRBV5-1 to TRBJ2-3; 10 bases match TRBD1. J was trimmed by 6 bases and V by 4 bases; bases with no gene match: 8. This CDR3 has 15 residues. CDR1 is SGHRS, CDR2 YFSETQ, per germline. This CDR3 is CASSVRQGAYDTQYF. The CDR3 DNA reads TGCGCCAGCAGCGTAAGACAGGGGGCGTACGATACGCAGTATTTT.

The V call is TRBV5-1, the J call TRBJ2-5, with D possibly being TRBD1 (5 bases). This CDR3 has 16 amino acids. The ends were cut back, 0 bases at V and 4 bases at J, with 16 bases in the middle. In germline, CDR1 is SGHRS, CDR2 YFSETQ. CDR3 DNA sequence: TGCGCCAGCAGCTTGGCCGGAAAGGGGTGGGGAGAGACCCAGTACTTC. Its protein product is CASSLAGKGWGETQYF.

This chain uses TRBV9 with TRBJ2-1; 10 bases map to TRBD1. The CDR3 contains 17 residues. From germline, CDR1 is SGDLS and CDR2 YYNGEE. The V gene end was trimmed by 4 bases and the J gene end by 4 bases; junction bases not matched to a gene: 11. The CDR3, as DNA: TGTGCCAGCAGCTCACGGGGGGGGACAGGGGATTACAATGAGCAGTTCTTC. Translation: CASSSRGGTGDYNEQFF.

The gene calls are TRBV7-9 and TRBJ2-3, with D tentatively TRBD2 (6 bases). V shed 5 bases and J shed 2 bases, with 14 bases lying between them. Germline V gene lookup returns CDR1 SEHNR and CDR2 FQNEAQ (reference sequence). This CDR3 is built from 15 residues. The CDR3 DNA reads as TGTGCCAGCAGCCAGACTAGGCAGTACACAGATACGCAGTATTTT. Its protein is CASSQTRQYTDTQYF. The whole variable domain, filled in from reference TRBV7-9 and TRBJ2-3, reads DTGVSQNPRHKITKRGQNVTFRCDPISEHNRLYWYRQTLGQGPEFLTYFQNEAQLEKSRLLSDRFSAERPKGSFSTLEIQRTEQGDSAMYLCASSQTRQYTDTQYFGPGTRLTVL.

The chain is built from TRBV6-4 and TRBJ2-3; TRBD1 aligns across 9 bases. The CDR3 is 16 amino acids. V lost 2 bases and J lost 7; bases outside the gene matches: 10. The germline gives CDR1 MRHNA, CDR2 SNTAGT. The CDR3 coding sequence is TGTGCCAGCAGTGACCATCCCGGACAGGGGTTTAATACGCAGTATTTT. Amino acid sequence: CASSDHPGQGFNTQYF.

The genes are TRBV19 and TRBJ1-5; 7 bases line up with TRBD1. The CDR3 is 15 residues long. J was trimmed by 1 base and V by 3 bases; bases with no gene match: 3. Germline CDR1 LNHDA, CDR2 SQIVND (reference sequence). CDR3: CASSIIQGSNQPQHF. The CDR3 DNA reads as TGTGCCAGTAGTATCATACAGGGGAGCAATCAGCCCCAGCATTTT.

This CDR3 is CASAAGGGTYEQYF. For the CDR3, the DNA is TGTGCCAGCGCGGCAGGGGGCGGCACCTACGAGCAGTACTTC. This sequence joins TRBV6-1 and TRBJ2-7, with 8 positions matching TRBD1. V lost 8 bases to trimming and J lost 2 bases; unmatched junction nucleotides: 8. Germline loops: CDR1 MNHNS, CDR2 SASEGT. The CDR3 covers 14 residues.

The DNA for the CDR3 is TGTGCCAGCAGTAGGGACAGGAACTATGGCTACACCTTC. This codes for CASSRDRNYGYTF. V is TRBV6-1 and J is TRBJ1-2; 8 nucleotides align to TRBD1. This CDR3 spans 13 amino acids. J lost 2 bases, V lost 5 bases, and 1 base had no gene match. Germline lookup yields CDR1 MNHNS and CDR2 SASEGT.

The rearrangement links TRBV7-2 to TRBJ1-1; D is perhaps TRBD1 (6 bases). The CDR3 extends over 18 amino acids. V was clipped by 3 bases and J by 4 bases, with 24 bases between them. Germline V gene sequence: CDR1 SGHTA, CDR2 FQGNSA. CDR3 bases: TGTGCCAGCAGCTTGAAGGCCCTAACAGGGCGAAGTACCACTGAAGCTTTCTTT. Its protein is CASSLKALTGRSTTEAFF.

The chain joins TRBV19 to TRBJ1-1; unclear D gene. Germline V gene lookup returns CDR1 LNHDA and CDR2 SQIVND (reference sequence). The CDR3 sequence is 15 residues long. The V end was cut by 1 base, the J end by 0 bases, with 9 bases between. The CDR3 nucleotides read TGTGCCAGTAGTATAGGGTGGAGTTTGAACACTGAAGCTTTCTTT. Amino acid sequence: CASSIGWSLNTEAFF.

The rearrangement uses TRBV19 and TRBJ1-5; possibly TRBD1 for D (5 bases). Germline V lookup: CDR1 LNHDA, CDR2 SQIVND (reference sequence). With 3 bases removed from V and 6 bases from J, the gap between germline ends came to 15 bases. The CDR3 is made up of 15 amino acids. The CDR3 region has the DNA TGTGCCAGTAGTATCTCTCCGGGGGGGAGTCAGCCCCAGCATTTT. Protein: CASSISPGGSQPQHF.

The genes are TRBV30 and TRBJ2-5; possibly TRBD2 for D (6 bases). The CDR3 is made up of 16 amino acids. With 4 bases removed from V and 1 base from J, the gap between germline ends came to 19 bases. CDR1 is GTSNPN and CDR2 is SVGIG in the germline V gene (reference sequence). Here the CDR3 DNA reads TGTGCCTGGAAATTTTATAGCGGAGGGGTCCAAGAGACCCAGTACTTC. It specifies CAWKFYSGGVQETQYF.

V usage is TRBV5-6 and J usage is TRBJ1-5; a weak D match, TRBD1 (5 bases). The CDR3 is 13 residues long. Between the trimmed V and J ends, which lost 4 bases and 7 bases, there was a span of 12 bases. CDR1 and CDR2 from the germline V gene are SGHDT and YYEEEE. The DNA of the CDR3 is TGTGCCAGCAGCCTCGCCAGGGTACAGCCCCAGCATTTT. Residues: CASSLARVQPQHF.